What follows are 4 T cell receptor beta chains derived from one specimen sequenced in a study of blood T cell repertoires in COVID-19. Method: immunoSEQ multiplex PCR; TCRdb's copy keeps in-frame clones and lacks some. The sample lists 250,000 or so clones; over 70% were seen once. The sequencing sample was made of peripheral blood. The receptors were gathered from a woman aged 40 to 49 who had recovered from COVID-19.

Only one count was recorded for this clone. The rearrangement uses TRBV7-9 and TRBJ2-1; D is uncertain. The CDR3 sequence is 15 residues long. Per the germline V gene, CDR1 is SEHNR and CDR2 is FQNEAQ (reference sequence). Trimming took 8 bases from V and 2 from J, leaving 16 bases between them. DNA of the CDR3: TGTGCCAGCGTGCCTAAGGCAGGCGCCTACAATGAGCAGTTCTTC. Protein sequence: CASVPKAGAYNEQFF.

The V and J genes are TRBV10-2 and TRBJ2-5, with TRBD2 as a possible D gene (6 bases). The CDR3 totals 14 residues. Germline CDR1 WSHSY, CDR2 SAAADI. Trimming shortened V by 3 bases and J by 4 bases, and 12 bases separated the two germline ends. This chain's CDR3 is CASSDGRSLETQYF. CDR3 sequence (DNA): TGCGCCAGCAGTGATGGGAGGTCGTTAGAGACCCAGTACTTC.

The chain is built from TRBV3-1 (or the pseudogene TRBV3-2) and TRBJ1-4; D is unresolved. Germline-derived CDR1 and CDR2 are LGHDT and YNNKEL (reference sequence). Trimming stripped 5 bases from V and 8 bases from J, with 6 bases between. CDR3 length equals 11 residues. CDR3 nucleotides: TGTGCCAGCAGCGAGGCCGAAAAACTGTTTTTT. Translated: CASSEAEKLFF.

The chain is built from TRBV5-1 and TRBJ1-1; D is undetermined. V lost 0 bases to trimming and J lost 3 bases, with 9 bases between them. CDR1 SGHRS and CDR2 YFSETQ come from the germline V gene. This CDR3 is 14 amino acids long. The CDR3 region has the DNA TGCGCCAGCAGCTTGGACGGGAGGGACACTGAAGCTTTCTTT. Translation gives CASSLDGRDTEAFF.